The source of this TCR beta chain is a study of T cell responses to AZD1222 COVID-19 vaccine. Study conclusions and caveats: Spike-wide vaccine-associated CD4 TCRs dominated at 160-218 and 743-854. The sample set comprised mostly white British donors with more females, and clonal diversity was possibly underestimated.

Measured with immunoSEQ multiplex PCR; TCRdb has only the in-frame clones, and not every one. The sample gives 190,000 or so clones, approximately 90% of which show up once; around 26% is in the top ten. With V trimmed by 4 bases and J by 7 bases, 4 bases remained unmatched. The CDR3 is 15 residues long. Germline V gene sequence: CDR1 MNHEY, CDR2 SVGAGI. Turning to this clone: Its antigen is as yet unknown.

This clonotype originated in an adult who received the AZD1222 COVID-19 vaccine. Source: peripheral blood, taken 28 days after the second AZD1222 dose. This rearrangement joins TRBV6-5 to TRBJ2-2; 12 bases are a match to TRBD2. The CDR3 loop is CASSWTSGKYGELFF. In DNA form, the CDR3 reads TGTGCCAGCAGTTGGACTAGCGGGAAGTACGGGGAGCTGTTTTTT.